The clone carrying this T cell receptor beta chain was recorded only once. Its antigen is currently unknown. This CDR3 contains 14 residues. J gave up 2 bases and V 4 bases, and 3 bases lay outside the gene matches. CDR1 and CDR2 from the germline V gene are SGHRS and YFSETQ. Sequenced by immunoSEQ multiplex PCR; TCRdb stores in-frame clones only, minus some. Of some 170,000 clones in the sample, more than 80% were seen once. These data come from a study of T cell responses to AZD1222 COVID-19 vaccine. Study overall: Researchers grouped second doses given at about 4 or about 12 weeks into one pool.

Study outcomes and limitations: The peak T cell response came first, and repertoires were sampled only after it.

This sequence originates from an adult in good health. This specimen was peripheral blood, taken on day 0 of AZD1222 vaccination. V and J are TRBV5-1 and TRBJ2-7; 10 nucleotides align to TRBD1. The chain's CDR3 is CASSNGQGAYEQYF. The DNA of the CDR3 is TGCGCCAGCAGCAATGGACAGGGGGCCTACGAGCAGTACTTC.